The source of this T cell receptor (beta chain) is a study of beta chain features in type 1 diabetes. Whole-study results and caveats: Researchers reported that naive, central memory and Treg TCRB repertoires appeared more similar in patients than in healthy donors. With patients and controls alike, PCR might favor shorter templates to an equal degree. Shortening that was moderate but significant affected the TCRB CDR3s of Type 1 diabetes patients in all four CD4+ subsets.

The investigators reverse transcribed all of the isolated RNA, so they sequenced expressed TCRB transcripts. Data came from immunoSEQ multiplex PCR; TCRdb stores just in-frame clones and leaves some out. The table shows more than 300,000 clones, with around 13% occurring only once. Germline V gene data show CDR1 as MGHRA and CDR2 as YSYEKL. The CDR3 has 13 amino acids. V lost 4 bases, J lost 4 bases, and 10 bases lay in between. This clone has just a few counts. Its antigen is still unknown. The receptor was derived from a woman aged 18-29 years with type 1 diabetes. The genes are TRBV4-1 and TRBJ1-2; a weak D match, TRBD1 (6 bases). Sequencing input: naive CD4+ T cells from blood. CDR3 loop: CASSPRDTYGYTF. In DNA, the CDR3 is TGCGCCAGCAGCCCCCGGGACACCTATGGCTACACCTTC.